This record concerns one T cell receptor (beta chain) sequence. Its matching antigen is unknown. This sample is drawn from a study of CXCR3-negative and CXCR3-positive naive CD8 T cells. In the study overall: Sequencing gave approximately 140 million TRB reads overall, about 1.5 +/- 0.3 million per library.

Libraries were UMI-labeled 5' RACE TRB cDNA. Following a re-call of the 5' RACE reads, TCRdb has one entry per CDR3 protein and lacks DNA. This sample carries over 100,000 distinct CDR3 sequences, with approximately 0.51% going to the ten biggest clones. Study-level findings and limits: Fresh PBMCs served for most assays, and CXCR3 expression fell partially after cryopreservation. Naive subsets were similarly diverse, while memory CD8+ repertoires were much less diverse.

Germline values: CDR1 SEHNR, CDR2 FQNEAQ (reference sequence). The CDR3 contains 14 residues. Sequences were obtained from naive CXCR3- CD8+ T cells from blood. Stated subset: CD45RO-CCR7+CD27+CD95- naive CD8+ T cells lacking CXCR3 (TNR3-). V is TRBV7-9 and J is TRBJ1-3; TCRdb's D call, TRBD1, is unchecked because there is no DNA. The clonotype originates from a human donor in good health. Some clones in this sample may be carry-over from other donors' samples. CDR3 loop: CASSFGTAGNTIYF.